The clone carrying this TCR beta chain was counted a few times. Its antigen is still unknown. All of the isolated RNA was reverse transcribed, so expressed TCRB transcripts were sequenced. Generated by immunoSEQ multiplex PCR, the TCRdb table keeps only in-frame clones and is missing some. The sample carries over 150,000 clones, about 8.1% recorded once. This entry belongs to a study of beta chain features in type 1 diabetes. The wider study: The number of sorted cells examined across all samples was some 99 million. General observations from the study: At VDJ recombination sites, type 1 diabetes patients had fewer insertions and more deleted nucleotides. All four CD4+ subsets from Type 1 diabetes patients carried moderately but significantly shorter TCRB CDR3s. Sequencing from cDNA could over-represent high-TCR-expressing cells. These data did not resolve whether HLA type affects TCRB rearrangement.

Germline V gene lookup returns CDR1 SEHNR and CDR2 FQNEAQ (reference sequence). Trimming took 0 bases from V and 9 from J; bases not matched to a gene: 4. The CDR3 extends over 14 amino acids. V usage is TRBV7-9 and J usage is TRBJ2-2; 7 nucleotides match TRBD2. The sample was central memory CD4+ T cells from blood. The receptor was derived from a woman younger than 35 with type 1 diabetes. CDR3 sequence: CASSLATGGRELFF. The CDR3 DNA is TGTGCCAGCAGCTTAGCTACGGGAGGCAGGGAGCTGTTTTTT.